This T cell receptor beta chain appears in the sequencing data of a study of lymphopenia after photon versus proton radiotherapy. CDR1 and CDR2 from the germline V gene are LNHNV and YYDKDF (reference sequence). V was trimmed by 1 base and J by 1 base, leaving 16 bases between them. This CDR3 contains 18 residues. Sequenced by immunoSEQ multiplex PCR; TCRdb stores in-frame clones only, minus some. Here the sample spans approximately 65,000 clones, roughly 93% being singletons. The genes are TRBV15 and TRBJ2-2; D is ambiguous. Sample: peripheral blood, taken from a patient treated with photon-based radiotherapy. This receptor was identified in a woman in her seventies with pancreatic cancer. Written as DNA, the CDR3 is TGTGCCACCAGCAGAGGTGCAGGTGCCCATGGGAACACCGGGGAGCTGTTTTTT. Its translation is CATSRGAGAHGNTGELFF.